This T cell receptor beta chain was observed in a study of blood T cell repertoires in COVID-19 (TCRdb year 2020). About the investigation overall: Samples covering the acute and convalescent phases of COVID-19 were provided by collaborators in the United States, Italy and Spain. Deeply sampled blood TCRbeta repertoires from subjects exposed to, actively infected with, or recovered from COVID-19 were included in the dataset. The material from the prospective study consisted of cDNA or gDNA derived from T cells, B-cell-depleted T cells, or PBMCs. Samples were obtained from the ongoing ImmuneRACE study (first 160 participants) and from 1,200 or so subjects provided by 6 global collaborators. Where available, HLA class I and class II types were obtained from metadata supplied by the sample provider rather than from assay-based typing. Sample metadata almost always included a de-identified subject ID, COVID-19 status, age in years and sex. A freely available public database, intended as a resource for researchers studying the immune response to SARS-CoV-2, is where the repertoires were released.

The CDR3 holds 14 amino acids from the cysteine to the phenylalanine. Only the CDR3 DNA stays, 42 bases, in frame from base 1. At the junction V is shortened by 1 base and J by 6 bases; bases outside the gene matches: 3. CDR1 SEHNR and CDR2 FQNEAQ are derived from the germline V gene (reference sequence). Participants in the prospective study were aged about 18 to 95 years, lived in 24 United States geographic areas, and enrolled through a virtual design. To assign participants to cohorts, the prospective study relied on clinical history that participants themselves reported in a screening survey and a study questionnaire. ImmuneRACE Cohort 3 recovered participants were defined by two consecutive negative NP/OP PCR tests, healthcare professional clearance, or symptom resolution. Each participant in the prospective study had whole blood, serum and a nasopharyngeal or oropharyngeal swab collected by mobile phlebotomists. Additional blood draws and questionnaires over an approximately two-month period could optionally be provided by prospective study participants. Before DNA extraction, prospective study blood samples were shipped either frozen or at room temperature.

TCRbeta CDR3 regions were amplified from genomic DNA using the immunoSEQ Assay, a bias-controlled multiplex PCR. Per the source publication's procedure: The number of nucleated cells in each sample was estimated from the amplification of reference gene primers within the assay. To quantify the absolute abundance of each unique TCRbeta CDR3 rearrangement, sequence reads were collapsed and filtered. For each sample, productive Simpson clonality was calculated as the square root of Simpson's diversity index across productive rearrangements. TCRdb mirrors the immuneACCESS table, restricted to in-frame sequences. Some clones are absent from its copies; in checked studies, under half trace to an unresolved V gene, and the reason for the others is unknown. D and trimming come from the DNA, and the V and J calls and clone size come from that table. The sample table contains about 180,000 clones; only one count was recorded for 60% to 80% of them. The top ten clonotypes cover around 16% of the sample.

The paper as a whole reports these results and caveats: The amount of clinical and demographic metadata varied by source and participant and was provided uncurated.

Regarding this clone: It lacks a known antigen. No base quality values were provided; no much bigger clone lies one nucleotide off.

The sequence derives from a woman aged 45-65 years who had recovered from COVID-19. The material sequenced was PBMCs or T cells enriched from blood (not recorded which). The rearrangement combines TRBV7-9 with TRBJ2-1, and TRBD2 aligns with 7 junction nucleotides. The CDR3 reads as follows: CASSLDLAVNEQFF. The sequence in DNA is TGTGCCAGCAGCTTAGACCTAGCGGTCAATGAGCAGTTCTTC.